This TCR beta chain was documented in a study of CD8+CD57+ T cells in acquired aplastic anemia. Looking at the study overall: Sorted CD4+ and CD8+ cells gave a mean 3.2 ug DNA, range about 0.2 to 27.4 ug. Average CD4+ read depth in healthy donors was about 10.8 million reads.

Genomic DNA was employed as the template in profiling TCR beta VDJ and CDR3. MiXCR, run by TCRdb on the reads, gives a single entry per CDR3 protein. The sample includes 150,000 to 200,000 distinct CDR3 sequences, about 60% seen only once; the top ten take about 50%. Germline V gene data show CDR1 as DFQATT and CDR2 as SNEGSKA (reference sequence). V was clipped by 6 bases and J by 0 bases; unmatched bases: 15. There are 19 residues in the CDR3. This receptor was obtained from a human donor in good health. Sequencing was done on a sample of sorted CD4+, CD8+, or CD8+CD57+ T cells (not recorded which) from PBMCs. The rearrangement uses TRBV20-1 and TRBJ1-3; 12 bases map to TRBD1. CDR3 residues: CSAEPGTGGASISGNTIYF. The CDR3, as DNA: TGCAGTGCCGAGCCCGGGACAGGGGGCGCGAGCATCTCTGGAAACACCATATATTTT.